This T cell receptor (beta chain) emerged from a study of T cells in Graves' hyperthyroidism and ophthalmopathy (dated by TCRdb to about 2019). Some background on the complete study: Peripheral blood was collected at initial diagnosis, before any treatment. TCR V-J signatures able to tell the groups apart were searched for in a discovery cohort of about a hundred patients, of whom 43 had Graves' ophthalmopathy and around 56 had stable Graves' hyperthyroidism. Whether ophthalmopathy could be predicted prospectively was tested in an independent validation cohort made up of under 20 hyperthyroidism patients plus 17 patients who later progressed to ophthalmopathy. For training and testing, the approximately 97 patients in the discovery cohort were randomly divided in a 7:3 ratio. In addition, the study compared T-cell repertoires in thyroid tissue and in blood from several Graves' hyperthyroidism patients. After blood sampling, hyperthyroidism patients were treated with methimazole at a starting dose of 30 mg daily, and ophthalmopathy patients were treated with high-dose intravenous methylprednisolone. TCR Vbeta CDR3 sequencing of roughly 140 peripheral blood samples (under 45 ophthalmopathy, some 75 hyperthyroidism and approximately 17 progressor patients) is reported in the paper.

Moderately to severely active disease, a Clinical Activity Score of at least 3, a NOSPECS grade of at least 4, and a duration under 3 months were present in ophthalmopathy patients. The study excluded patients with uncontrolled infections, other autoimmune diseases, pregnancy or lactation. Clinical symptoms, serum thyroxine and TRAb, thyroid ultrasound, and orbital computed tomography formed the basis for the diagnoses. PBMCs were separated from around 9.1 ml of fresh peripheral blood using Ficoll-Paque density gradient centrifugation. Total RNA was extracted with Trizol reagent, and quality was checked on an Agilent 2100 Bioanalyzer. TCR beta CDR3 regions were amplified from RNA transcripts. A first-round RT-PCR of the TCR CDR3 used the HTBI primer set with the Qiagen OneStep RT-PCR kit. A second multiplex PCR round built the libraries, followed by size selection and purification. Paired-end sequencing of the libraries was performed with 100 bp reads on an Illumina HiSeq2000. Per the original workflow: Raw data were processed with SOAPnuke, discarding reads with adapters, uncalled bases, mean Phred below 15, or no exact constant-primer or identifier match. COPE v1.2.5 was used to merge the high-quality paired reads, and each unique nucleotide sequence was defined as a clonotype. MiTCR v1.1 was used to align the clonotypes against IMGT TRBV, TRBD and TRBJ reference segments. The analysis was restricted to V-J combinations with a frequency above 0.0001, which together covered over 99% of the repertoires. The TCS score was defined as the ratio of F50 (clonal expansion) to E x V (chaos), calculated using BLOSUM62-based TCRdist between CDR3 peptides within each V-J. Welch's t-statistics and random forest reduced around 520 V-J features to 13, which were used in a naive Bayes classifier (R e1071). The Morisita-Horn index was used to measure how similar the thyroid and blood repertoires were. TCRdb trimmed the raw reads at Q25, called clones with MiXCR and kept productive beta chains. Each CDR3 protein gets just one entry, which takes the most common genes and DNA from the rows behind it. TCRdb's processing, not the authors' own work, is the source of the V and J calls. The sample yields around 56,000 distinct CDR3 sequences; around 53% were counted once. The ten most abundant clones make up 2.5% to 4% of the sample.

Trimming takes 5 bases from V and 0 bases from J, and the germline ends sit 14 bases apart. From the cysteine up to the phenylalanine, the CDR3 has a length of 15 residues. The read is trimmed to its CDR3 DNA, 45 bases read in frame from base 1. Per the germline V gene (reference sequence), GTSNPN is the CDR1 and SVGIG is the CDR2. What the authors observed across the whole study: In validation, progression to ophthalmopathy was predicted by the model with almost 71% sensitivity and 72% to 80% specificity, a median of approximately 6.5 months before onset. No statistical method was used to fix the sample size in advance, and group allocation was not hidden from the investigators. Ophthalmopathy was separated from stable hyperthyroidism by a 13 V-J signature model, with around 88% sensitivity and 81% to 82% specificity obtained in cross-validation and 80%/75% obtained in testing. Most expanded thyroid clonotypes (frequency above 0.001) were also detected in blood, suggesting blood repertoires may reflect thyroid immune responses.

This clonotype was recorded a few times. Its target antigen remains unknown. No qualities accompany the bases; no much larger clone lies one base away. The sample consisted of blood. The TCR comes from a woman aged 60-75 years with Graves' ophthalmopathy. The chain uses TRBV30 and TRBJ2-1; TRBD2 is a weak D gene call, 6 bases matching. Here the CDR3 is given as CAWGGIPNSYNEQFF. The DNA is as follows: TGTGCCTGGGGCGGGATTCCGAACTCCTACAATGAGCAGTTCTTC.